The present entry profiles one TCR beta chain with its context. Its binding antigen is unknown. Base quality data are lacking; no much larger clone is found one base away. This entry is derived from a study of blood T cell repertoires in COVID-19 (dated by TCRdb to 2018 to 2020). With regard to the full study: Samples from collaborators originated in the United States, Italy and Spain and spanned both the acute and convalescent phases of COVID-19. The material from the prospective study consisted of cDNA or gDNA derived from T cells, B-cell-depleted T cells, or PBMCs. Subjects who had been exposed to COVID-19, were actively infected with it, or had recovered from it provided the deeply sampled blood TCRbeta repertoires that made up the dataset. The repertoires were released in a freely available public database meant as a resource for research on the immune response to SARS-CoV-2. Samples came from the ongoing ImmuneRACE study (first 160 participants) plus 1,254 subjects from 6 global collaborators. A de-identified subject ID, COVID-19 status, age in years and sex were almost always included in the sample metadata. Where available, HLA class I and class II types were obtained from metadata supplied by the sample provider rather than from assay-based typing. Points the paper makes about the study in general: The amount of clinical and demographic metadata varied by source and participant and was provided uncurated.

The immunoSEQ Assay, a bias-controlled multiplex PCR, was used to amplify TCRbeta CDR3 regions from genomic DNA. The paper's data handling went like this. Within the assay, amplification of reference gene primers was used to estimate how many nucleated cells each sample contained. To quantify the absolute abundance of each unique TCRbeta CDR3 rearrangement, sequence reads were collapsed and filtered. For each sample, productive Simpson clonality was calculated as the square root of Simpson's diversity index over productive rearrangements. TCRdb took over this immuneACCESS table, retaining in-frame rearrangements with V and J assigned. Such tables are incomplete; in checked studies, under half of the missing clones stem from an unresolved V gene, and the remainder is unexplained. V, J and clone size were drawn from that table, and D and trimming were deduced from the DNA. The sample has fewer than 100,000 clones on record, 75% to 85% of them singletons. 9% to 12% of the sample lies in the top ten.

The junction carries 14 bases between V and J, which are trimmed by 4 bases and 10 bases respectively. From the cysteine up to the phenylalanine, the CDR3 has a length of 14 residues. Of all the DNA, just the CDR3 is kept, 42 bases in frame from base 1. As encoded in the germline V gene, CDR1 is SGHDN while CDR2 is FVKESK. Collaborating institutions collected whole blood in K2EDTA tubes following their own protocols. Collaborator samples were shipped for TCRbeta analysis as frozen whole blood, isolated PBMCs, or DNA extracted from either sample type. Sequencing was performed on peripheral blood. This receptor was obtained from a woman between 65 and 79 years old with acute or convalescent COVID-19. The chain joins TRBV14 to TRBJ1-6; the D gene assignment is ambiguous. The CDR3 amino acid sequence is: CASSLALSFSPLHF. The nucleotide sequence is given as TGTGCCAGCAGCCTAGCCCTCAGTTTCTCACCCCTCCACTTT.